The 29 T cell receptor beta chains listed next were all sequenced from one sample in a study of post-analysis software for immune sequencing data. Findings and caveats of the study: Controls showed lower frequencies than patients for roughly 5 TRBV segments, and TRBV5-6, TRBV5-1 and TRBV20-1 were among these.

Researchers reported that TCR beta cDNA libraries carried unique molecular identifiers. TCRdb ran MiXCR on the PCR reads and lists one entry per CDR3 protein. The profile shows about 400,000 distinct CDR3 sequences, around a third of them singletons. Their antigens are not known. Material: blood. These TCRs come from a girl between 5 and 17 years old with multiple sclerosis.

A few counts support this clonotype. The gene calls are TRBV12-3 or TRBV12-4 and TRBJ2-7, with D maybe TRBD1 (6 bases). The CDR3 length is 15 residues. V dropped 4 bases and J dropped 1 base, with 14 bases sitting between them. The CDR3 DNA sequence: TGTGCCAGCAGTTCAACCAACAGGGAATCCTACGAGCAGTACTTC. This translates into CASSSTNRESYEQYF.

The genes are TRBV25-1 and TRBJ2-1; tentatively, D is TRBD1 (6 bases). The V end was cut by 3 bases, the J end by 6 bases, with 15 bases between. The V gene's germline CDR1 is MGHDK and CDR2 SYGVNS. This CDR3 is 15 amino acids long. The CDR3, as DNA: TGTGCCAGCAGTGACGGGCAGGGGTTTGGCAATGAGCAGTTCTTC. This sequence encodes CASSDGQGFGNEQFF. Using reference TRBV25-1 and TRBJ2-1 for the parts outside the CDR3, the full variable domain is EADIYQTPRYLVIGTGKKITLECSQTMGHDKMYWYQQDPGMELHLIHYSYGVNSTEKGDLSSESTVSRIRTEHFPLTLESARPSHTSQYLCASSDGQGFGNEQFFGPGTRLTVL.

The chain has TRBV5-6 and TRBJ1-1; tentatively, D is TRBD1 (6 bases). The germline V gene encodes CDR1 SGHDT and CDR2 YYEEEE. The V and J ends lost 3 bases and 7 bases respectively, with 10 bases between them. CDR3 length: 12 residues. CDR3 nucleotide sequence: TGTGCCAGCAGCTGGGAGGGGGTTGAAGCTTTCTTT. Its protein product is CASSWEGVEAFF. The full variable domain, completed using reference TRBV5-6 and TRBJ1-1, is DAGVTQSPTHLIKTRGQQVTLRCSPKSGHDTVSWYQQALGQGPQFIFQYYEEEERQRGNFPDRFSGHQFPNYSSELNVNALLLGDSALYLCASSWEGVEAFFGQGTRLTVV.

There are a few counts of this clonotype. CDR3 in DNA: TGCAGCGTTGAAGACAGTTTTTGGGGAGGCACTGAAGCTTTCTTT. Its translation is CSVEDSFWGGTEAFF. The chain links TRBV29-1 to TRBJ1-1; D gene uncertain. CDR1 SQVTM and CDR2 ANQGSEA come from the germline V gene. V gave up 0 bases and J gave up 4 bases, with 15 bases separating them. The CDR3 has 15 residues.

This clonotype was counted between two and nine times. The rearrangement joins TRBV5-1 to TRBJ2-6, with 8 bases lining up with TRBD1. Germline-derived CDR1 and CDR2 are SGHRS and YFSETQ. The CDR3 has 18 residues. The ends lost 0 bases at V and 0 bases at J; junction bases unmatched: 5. The CDR3 nucleotides are TGCGCCAGCAGCTTGGGTGGGACAGGCACCTCTGGGGCCAACGTCCTGACTTTC. It translates to CASSLGGTGTSGANVLTF.

The V and J genes are TRBV12-3 or TRBV12-4 and TRBJ1-6; D is possibly TRBD1 (5 bases). V was clipped by 4 bases and J by 9 bases, with 13 bases between them. This CDR3 region has 14 residues. The CDR3 loop is CASSSGGTSSPLHF. CDR3 nucleotide sequence: TGTGCCAGCAGTTCTGGGGGAACGTCTTCACCCCTCCACTTT.

This clonotype was detected only a few times. The J gene is TRBJ2-5, the V gene TRBV12-3 or TRBV12-4; D possibly corresponds to TRBD2 (6 bases). The CDR3 totals 14 residues. V was trimmed by 6 bases and J by 5 bases, leaving 16 bases between them. CDR3 nucleotide sequence: TGTGCCAGCAGCCCTGGGGGGTCGACGGAGACCCAGTACTTC. The encoded protein is CASSPGGSTETQYF.

The chain is built from TRBV7-3 and TRBJ2-1; 14 bases line up with TRBD2. This CDR3 comprises 14 residues. V was pared by 5 bases and J by 9 bases, with 3 bases of the junction left unmatched. In germline, CDR1 is SGHTA, CDR2 FQGTGA. CDR3 in amino acids: CASSPGTSGGEQFF. The CDR3 region has the DNA TGTGCCAGCAGCCCCGGGACTAGCGGGGGTGAGCAGTTCTTC.

This clonotype was seen a few times. This sequence joins TRBV27 and TRBJ2-5; possibly TRBD2 for D (5 bases). V lost 4 bases and J 5 bases, leaving 14 bases between the germline ends. The CDR3 covers 14 residues. CDR1 is MNHEY and CDR2 is SMNVEV in the germline V gene (reference sequence). The CDR3 region has the DNA TGTGCCAGCAGTTGGTCAGGACGAGGGGAGACCCAGTACTTC. Translating it yields CASSWSGRGETQYF.

This clonotype was recorded a few times. This chain links TRBV12-3 or TRBV12-4 with TRBJ2-1; D gene unclear. Deletions cut 5 bases from V and 1 base from J, with 15 bases between. The CDR3 is made up of 16 amino acids. In DNA, the CDR3 is TGTGCCAGCAGTCCATTACAGAGACTTTCCTACAATGAGCAGTTCTTC. Amino acid sequence: CASSPLQRLSYNEQFF.

This clonotype occurred a few times. V gene TRBV12-5 combines with J gene TRBJ2-3; no definite D call. This CDR3 has 12 residues. V lost 4 bases and J lost 4, with 6 bases in between. Germline values: CDR1 LGHNT, CDR2 FRNRAP. The CDR3 loop reads CASGYQSDTQYF. CDR3 nucleotides: TGTGCTAGTGGTTACCAGTCAGATACGCAGTATTTT.

The chain has TRBV20-1 and TRBJ2-1, with D possibly being TRBD2 (5 bases). The V end was cut by 7 bases, the J end by 3 bases, with 10 bases between. CDR1 and CDR2 from the germline V gene are DFQATT and SNEGSKA (reference sequence). This CDR3 spans 12 amino acids. CDR3: CSGLSFYNEQFF. The CDR3 nucleotides read TGCAGTGGACTATCCTTCTACAATGAGCAGTTCTTC.

V and J are TRBV5-1 and TRBJ2-4; TRBD2 is a possible D gene (6 bases). Germline V gives CDR1 SGHRS, CDR2 YFSETQ. The CDR3 length is 15 residues. Trimming took off 4 bases at V and 3 bases at J, with 14 bases between the two ends. CDR3 loop: CASSLGRGGKNIQYF. The CDR3 DNA reads TGCGCCAGCAGCCTAGGACGGGGAGGCAAAAACATTCAGTACTTC. The complete variable domain, with remaining parts taken from reference TRBV5-1 and TRBJ2-4, reads KAGVTQTPRYLIKTRGQQVTLSCSPISGHRSVSWYQQTPGQGLQFLFEYFSETQRNKGNFPGRFSGRQFSNSRSEMNVSTLELGDSALYLCASSLGRGGKNIQYFGAGTRLSVL.

This clonotype was detected a few times. The chain couples TRBV12-3 or TRBV12-4 to TRBJ2-4; D possibly uses TRBD1 or TRBD2 (5 bases each). The CDR3 consists of 14 residues. Trimming left V 6 bases short and J 7 bases short, with 16 bases between. CDR3 in amino acids: CASSPRDQGNIQYF. The CDR3 DNA is TGTGCCAGCAGCCCCCGGGACCAAGGGAACATTCAGTACTTC.

The gene calls are TRBV6-2 or TRBV6-3 and TRBJ1-2, with D perhaps TRBD1 (5 bases). Trimming took off 5 bases at V and 4 bases at J, with 11 bases between the two ends. The CDR3 runs 13 residues. Germline loops: CDR1 MNHEY, CDR2 SVGEGT. CDR3: CASSPTVSYGYTF. Written as DNA, the CDR3 is TGTGCCAGCAGTCCGACAGTGAGCTATGGCTACACCTTC.

This chain links TRBV30 with TRBJ1-1; perhaps TRBD1 as D (5 bases). Germline V CDR1 and CDR2: GTSNPN, SVGIG (reference sequence). This CDR3 has 15 residues. Trimming took 0 bases from V and 3 from J, leaving 14 bases between them. Here the CDR3 DNA reads TGTGCCTGGAGTGTACAGGAGGGCTGGGACACTGAAGCTTTCTTT. Translated, it gives CAWSVQEGWDTEAFF.

In its sample, this clonotype was seen a few times. This sequence joins TRBV5-1 and TRBJ1-1, with D perhaps matching TRBD1 (6 bases). V dropped 4 bases and J dropped 7 bases, with 20 bases sitting between them. CDR3 length equals 15 residues. CDR1 is SGHRS, CDR2 YFSETQ, per germline. The CDR3: CASSVMGHREDEAFF. In DNA, the CDR3 is TGCGCCAGCAGCGTTATGGGACACCGGGAGGATGAAGCTTTCTTT.

The rearrangement uses TRBV4-1 and TRBJ1-1; D unresolved. The CDR3 runs 9 residues. The V and J ends lost 9 bases and 8 bases respectively, with 7 bases between them. The germline V gene has CDR1 MGHRA and CDR2 YSYEKL. CDR3: CASPLEAFF. The CDR3 nucleotides read TGCGCCAGTCCCCTCGAAGCTTTCTTT.

This clonotype turned up a few times. This chain connects TRBV5-1 to TRBJ2-1; 7 bases agree with TRBD1. CDR3 length: 14 amino acids. Losses at the gene ends were 3 bases for V and 5 bases for J; bases not matched to a gene: 5. CDR1 is SGHRS and CDR2 is YFSETQ in the germline V gene. CDR3 loop: CASSYGQVDNEQFF. The CDR3 region has the DNA TGCGCCAGCAGCTACGGACAGGTCGACAATGAGCAGTTCTTC.

The rearrangement links TRBV11-2 to TRBJ2-5, with D possibly TRBD1 on 6 matching bases. From germline, CDR1 is SGHAT and CDR2 FQNNGV. Trimming left V 4 bases short and J 4 bases short, with 13 bases between. The CDR3 has 14 amino acids. The CDR3 reads CASSSTTGSETQYF. CDR3 DNA sequence: TGTGCCAGCAGCTCCACTACAGGGTCAGAGACCCAGTACTTC. Together with reference TRBV11-2 and TRBJ2-5, the CDR3 gives the full variable domain: EAGVAQSPRYKIIEKRQSVAFWCNPISGHATLYWYQQILGQGPKLLIQFQNNGVVDDSQLPKDRFSAERLKGVDSTLKIQPAKLEDSAVYLCASSSTTGSETQYFGPGTRLLVL.

The chain employs TRBV7-9 and TRBJ2-5; 10 bases match TRBD1. The J call could be wrong; TRBJ2-7 is a better fit for the DNA end. The CDR3 extends over 16 amino acids. Per the germline V gene, CDR1 is SEHNR and CDR2 is FQNEAQ (reference sequence). DNA of the CDR3: TGTGCCAGCAGCCCAACGTCCCGGGACAGGGGATACGAGCAGTACTTC. This codes for CASSPTSRDRGYEQYF.

This clonotype was found a few times. V and J are TRBV2 and TRBJ2-1; maybe TRBD2 (5 bases). CDR1 and CDR2 (germline): SNHLY, FYNNEI. V dropped 8 bases and J dropped 0 bases, with 14 bases sitting between them. The CDR3 runs 15 residues. The CDR3 loop reads CASVDGISSYNEQFF. CDR3 bases: TGTGCCAGCGTTGACGGGATAAGCTCCTACAATGAGCAGTTCTTC.

V is TRBV12-3 or TRBV12-4 and J is TRBJ1-1, with a weak D call TRBD1 (5 bases). Trimming stripped 6 bases from V and 1 base from J, with 12 bases between. CDR3 length equals 14 residues. The CDR3 loop reads CASSPIGTNTEAFF. CDR3 nucleotides: TGTGCCAGCAGCCCCATCGGGACGAACACTGAAGCTTTCTTT.

This clonotype was counted only a few times. V gene TRBV24-1 combines with J gene TRBJ2-3, with D uncertain. Germline V gene data show CDR1 as KGHDR and CDR2 as SFDVKD. The CDR3 is 15 amino acids. Trimming pared 7 bases from V and 1 base from J, leaving 14 bases between. The CDR3 sequence is CATSLGGVGTDTQYF. The CDR3, as DNA: TGTGCCACCAGCTTAGGTGGCGTCGGCACAGATACGCAGTATTTT.

The count of this clonotype is one. V usage is TRBV2 and J usage is TRBJ1-5, with unresolved D. Trimming removed 8 bases from V and 5 bases from J, with 13 bases in between. CDR1 is SNHLY, CDR2 FYNNEI, per germline. The CDR3 has 13 residues. The CDR3 is CASRERWDQPQHF. The CDR3 DNA reads as TGTGCCAGCCGGGAACGGTGGGATCAGCCCCAGCATTTT.

This chain links TRBV7-2 with TRBJ1-1; D gene ambiguous. Trimming took 1 base from V and 1 from J, leaving 10 bases between them. The CDR3 loop spans 15 amino acids. Germline CDR1 is SGHTA and CDR2 is FQGNSA. DNA of the CDR3: TGTGCCAGCAGCTTAGTATATTTACAGAACACTGAAGCTTTCTTT. Amino acid sequence: CASSLVYLQNTEAFF.

This clonotype was detected a few times. The chain combines TRBV13 with TRBJ1-2; the D is unclear. Germline V gene lookup returns CDR1 PRHDT and CDR2 FYEKMQ (reference sequence). The V gene lost 5 bases and the J gene lost 4 bases, with 8 bases spanning the gap. The length of the CDR3 is 12 residues. DNA of the CDR3: TGTGCCAGCAGCCCCGCCGCCTATGGCTACACCTTC. Translating gives CASSPAAYGYTF.

The chain recombines TRBV29-1 with TRBJ1-2; 7 nucleotides match TRBD1. This CDR3 is 12 amino acids long. CDR1 is SQVTM, CDR2 ANQGSEA, per germline. V shed 6 bases and J 4 bases; nucleotides not matched to a gene: 5. The CDR3 protein is CSVRQGTYGYTF. The CDR3 bases are TGCAGCGTAAGACAGGGAACCTATGGCTACACCTTC.

The rearrangement links TRBV7-3 to TRBJ2-1; D gene unclear. The germline V gene encodes CDR1 SGHTA and CDR2 FQGTGA. This CDR3 comprises 15 residues. The ends were cut back, 5 bases at V and 6 bases at J, with 17 bases in the middle. For the CDR3, the DNA is TGTGCCAGCAGCCCGCGACTCATCAAGATCAATGAGCAGTTCTTC. Its protein product is CASSPRLIKINEQFF.